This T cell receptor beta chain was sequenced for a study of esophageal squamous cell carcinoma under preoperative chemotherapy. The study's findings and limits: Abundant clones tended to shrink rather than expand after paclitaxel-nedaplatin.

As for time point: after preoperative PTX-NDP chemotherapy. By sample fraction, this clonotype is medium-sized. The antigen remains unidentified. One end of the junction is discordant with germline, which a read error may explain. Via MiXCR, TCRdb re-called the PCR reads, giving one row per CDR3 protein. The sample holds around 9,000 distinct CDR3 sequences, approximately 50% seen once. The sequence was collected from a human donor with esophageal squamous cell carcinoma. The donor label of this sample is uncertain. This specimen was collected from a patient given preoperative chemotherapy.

The CDR3 nucleotides are TGTGCCAGCACCGAAGCACGGGGACGGAGTCCTATCTTT. Protein sequence: CASTEARGRSPIF. The chain employs TRBV6-1 and TRBJ1-1; the D gene is possibly TRBD1 (5 bases). The CDR3 extends over 13 amino acids. The germline V gene has CDR1 MNHNS and CDR2 SASEGT.